The 9 T cell receptor beta chains listed next were all sequenced from one sample in a study of blood T cell repertoires in COVID-19. Method: immunoSEQ multiplex PCR; TCRdb's copy keeps in-frame clones and lacks some. The sample comprises about 140,000 clones, about 86% of which are singletons, and more than 1.5% rests with the top ten. The specimen was peripheral blood. Source of these receptors: a woman aged 60-75 years with acute or convalescent COVID-19.

This clone was detected only a few times. The genes are TRBV28 and TRBJ1-1, with 9 positions matching TRBD1. Germline CDR1 and CDR2: MDHEN and SYDVKM. The CDR3 has 15 residues. The V gene end was trimmed by 2 bases and the J gene end by 4 bases; junction bases not matched to a gene: 5. This CDR3 reads CASSLKGTGRTEAFF. CDR3 DNA sequence: TGTGCCAGCAGTTTAAAGGGGACAGGGCGCACTGAAGCTTTCTTT.

This clone was detected once. Mismatch with germline at one junction end may stem from a read error. The chain uses TRBV3-1 (or the pseudogene TRBV3-2) and TRBJ1-1; D perhaps matches TRBD1 (5 bases). CDR3 length equals 14 residues. Germline loops: CDR1 LGHDT, CDR2 YNNKEL (reference sequence). The CDR3 nucleotides read TGTGCCAGCGGCCACGGGGGTTTGGGGACTGAAGCTTTCTTT. The encoded protein is CASGHGGLGTEAFF.

The genes are TRBV19 and TRBJ1-1; tentative D call: TRBD1 (6 bases). V was clipped by 2 bases and J by 7 bases, with 14 bases between them. Germline CDR1 reads LNHDA; CDR2 reads SQIVND (reference sequence). The CDR3 has 14 residues. The CDR3 sequence is CASSISGDAYEAFF. The CDR3 coding sequence is TGTGCCAGTAGTATATCAGGGGACGCCTATGAAGCTTTCTTT.

The rearrangement links TRBV19 to TRBJ1-5; D is ambiguous. This CDR3 has 15 amino acids. The V gene lost 8 bases and the J gene lost 0 bases, with 14 bases spanning the gap. CDR1 is LNHDA, CDR2 SQIVND, per germline (reference sequence). The CDR3 DNA sequence: TGTGCCAGTGACGGGAGTAGTAATAGCAATCAGCCCCAGCATTTT. Its protein is CASDGSSNSNQPQHF.

This clone occurred once. This chain connects TRBV6-6 to TRBJ1-1; D remains unclear. Germline loops: CDR1 MNHNY, CDR2 SVGAGI (reference sequence). There are 13 residues in the CDR3. Trimming stripped 1 base from V and 3 bases from J, with 6 bases between. The CDR3 DNA follows: TGTGCCAGCAGTTACTTCGCGGACACTGAAGCTTTCTTT. It translates to CASSYFADTEAFF.

This sequence joins TRBV6-1 and TRBJ1-2; D not resolved. V was shortened by 0 bases and J by 6 bases, with 11 bases between the two germline ends. Germline CDR1 and CDR2: MNHNS and SASEGT. The CDR3 length is 14 residues. CDR3 in amino acids: CASSEAAEIDGYTF. DNA for the CDR3: TGTGCCAGCAGTGAAGCAGCGGAGATCGATGGCTACACCTTC.

As DNA, the CDR3 is TGCGCCAGCAGCTTGGGACAGGGGGATTCCGGGGAGCTGTTTTTT. Translating gives CASSLGQGDSGELFF. This rearrangement joins TRBV5-1 to TRBJ2-2, with 9 bases fitting TRBD1. CDR3 size: 15 residues. V lost 0 bases to trimming and J lost 6 bases; unmatched junction nucleotides: 3. The germline CDR1 and CDR2 sequences are SGHRS and YFSETQ.

As to this clone: Different DNA sequences within this sample yield the same CDR3. The chain joins TRBV12-3 or TRBV12-4 to TRBJ2-2; D perhaps matches TRBD1 (5 bases). The CDR3 extends over 13 amino acids. Deletions cut 2 bases from V and 5 bases from J, with 6 bases between. CDR3 loop: CASSLRGTGELFF. The CDR3 region has the DNA TGTGCCAGCAGTTTAAGGGGAACCGGGGAGCTGTTTTTT.

This clone was seen a few times. The chain links TRBV9 to TRBJ2-7, with 9 nucleotides matching TRBD2. V was pared by 3 bases and J by 5 bases, with 9 bases of the junction left unmatched. This CDR3 is built from 15 residues. The germline V gene encodes CDR1 SGDLS and CDR2 YYNGEE. The CDR3 DNA follows: TGTGCCAGCAGCGCGTCGCGGGGGGGCGGCGACGAGCAGTACTTC. Translated, it gives CASSASRGGGDEQYF. Full variable domain (rest looked up from reference TRBV9 and TRBJ2-7): DSGVTQTPKHLITATGQRVTLRCSPRSGDLSVYWYQQSLDQGLQFLIQYYNGEERAKGNILERFSAQQFPDLHSELNLSSLELGDSALYFCASSASRGGGDEQYFGPGTRLTVT.